Each of the 21 T cell receptor beta chains below was sequenced from the same sample in a study of T-cell memory formation after mild COVID-19 (TCRdb year 2021). Library method: 5' RACE. Sequenced using an Illumina NovaSeq 6000. In-frame beta chains were kept once TCRdb had trimmed the public reads at Q25 with fastp and called clones with MiXCR. Each CDR3 protein gets just one entry, which takes the most common genes and DNA from the rows behind it. Counted in this sample were around 320,000 distinct CDR3 sequences; 25% to 30% of them appeared once. Together, the top ten hold approximately 15% of the sample. The sequencing sample was made of PBMCs or a T cell subset sorted from them (not recorded which). The receptors shown here come from an adult woman who had mild COVID-19 (a few samples of this study predate the infection). The sample titles of this study are shuffled in the database, so cell type and time point are left out; the donor was told from shared clones.

This chain uses TRBV7-8 with TRBJ2-2; weak D call: TRBD2 (5 bases). The length of the CDR3 is 18 residues. The ends were cut back, 3 bases at V and 2 bases at J, with 19 bases in the middle. Germline V gives CDR1 SGHVS, CDR2 FQNEAQ. The CDR3 loop is CASSLIDVKAGNTGELFF. The DNA of the CDR3 is TGTGCCAGCAGCTTGATCGATGTTAAGGCGGGCAACACCGGGGAGCTGTTTTTT. The entire variable domain, with the rest obtained from reference TRBV7-8 and TRBJ2-2, is as follows: GAGVSQSPRYKVAKRGQDVALRCDPISGHVSLFWYQQALGQGPEFLTYFQNEAQLDKSGLPSDRFFAERPEGSVSTLKIQRTQQEDSAVYLCASSLIDVKAGNTGELFFGEGSRLTVL.

The rearrangement links TRBV9 to TRBJ2-1; TRBD2 aligns across 10 bases. Germline assignment: CDR1 SGDLS and CDR2 YYNGEE. The trim removed 0 bases at V and 4 bases at J, leaving 4 bases unmatched. This CDR3 spans 16 amino acids. The CDR3 loop reads CASSVALAGGYNEQFF. The CDR3 bases are TGTGCCAGCAGCGTAGCTTTAGCGGGGGGTTACAATGAGCAGTTCTTC.

This chain joins TRBV5-1 and TRBJ1-1; maybe TRBD1 (6 bases). The V gene lost 6 bases and the J gene lost 0 bases, with 12 bases spanning the gap. The germline V gene encodes CDR1 SGHRS and CDR2 YFSETQ. The CDR3 length is 14 residues. The CDR3 sequence is CASTGGAMNTEAFF. The CDR3 DNA sequence: TGCGCCAGCACCGGGGGCGCAATGAACACTGAAGCTTTCTTT.

This chain joins TRBV9 and TRBJ1-1; D is unresolved. Germline V gives CDR1 SGDLS, CDR2 YYNGEE. The CDR3 sequence is 14 residues long. Trimming stripped 0 bases from V and 7 bases from J, with 13 bases between. CDR3 in amino acids: CASSVDPLAVEAFF. CDR3 DNA: TGTGCCAGCAGCGTAGACCCCCTTGCTGTTGAAGCTTTCTTT.

This clonotype was observed a few times. The chain combines TRBV5-1 with TRBJ2-7; D not resolved. This CDR3 comprises 16 residues. V was clipped by 0 bases and J by 3 bases, with 16 bases between them. Germline CDR1 and CDR2: SGHRS and YFSETQ. Written as DNA, the CDR3 is TGCGCCAGCAGCTTGGGGCCTACCGACATCTACTACGAGCAGTACTTC. Encoded protein: CASSLGPTDIYYEQYF.

The sample holds a few counts of this clonotype. V gene TRBV6-1 combines with J gene TRBJ2-5, with D unclear. CDR3 length: 14 amino acids. Germline values: CDR1 MNHNS, CDR2 SASEGT. The V gene lost 4 bases and the J gene lost 3 bases, with 12 bases spanning the gap. The CDR3 sequence is CASSGWYSEETQYF. CDR3 coding DNA: TGTGCCAGCAGTGGGTGGTACAGCGAAGAGACCCAGTACTTC.

The CDR3 bases are TGTGCCAGCAGTCGAATAGGAGCTCAAGAGACCCAGTACTTC. Translating gives CASSRIGAQETQYF. The V and J genes are TRBV12-3 or TRBV12-4 and TRBJ2-5; no definite D call. Between the trimmed V and J ends, which lost 5 bases and 2 bases, there was a span of 12 bases. This CDR3 is 14 amino acids long.

The V call is TRBV7-9, the J call TRBJ2-7; D is unresolved. The V and J ends lost 5 bases and 7 bases respectively, with 18 bases between them. This CDR3 has 14 amino acids. Looked up from germline, CDR1 is SEHNR and CDR2 is FQNEAQ (reference sequence). Here the CDR3 reads CASSPRASGLEQYF. The CDR3 nucleotides read TGTGCCAGCAGCCCCCGAGCCTCTGGGTTAGAGCAGTACTTC. Full variable domain (remainder filled in from reference TRBV7-9 and TRBJ2-7): DTGVSQNPRHKITKRGQNVTFRCDPISEHNRLYWYRQTLGQGPEFLTYFQNEAQLEKSRLLSDRFSAERPKGSFSTLEIQRTEQGDSAMYLCASSPRASGLEQYFGPGTRLTVT.

The table lists this clonotype with a few counts. The chain employs TRBV4-1 and TRBJ2-7; 9 bases map to TRBD1. This CDR3 has 15 amino acids. V was pared by 1 base and J by 2 bases, with 3 bases of the junction left unmatched. Germline assignment: CDR1 MGHRA and CDR2 YSYEKL. The CDR3 reads CASSQGGQGTYEQYF. The CDR3 DNA is TGCGCCAGCAGCCAAGGGGGACAGGGAACCTACGAGCAGTACTTC.

This clonotype was seen more than once but under ten times. V usage is TRBV4-2 and J usage is TRBJ2-1, with D perhaps TRBD2 (5 bases). V lost 4 bases and J lost 0, with 16 bases in between. The CDR3 has 17 amino acids. The germline V gene encodes CDR1 LGHNA and CDR2 YNFKEQ. DNA of the CDR3: TGTGCCAGCAGCCCCTACCTTGGTGGGAGCTCCTACAATGAGCAGTTCTTC. It is translated as CASSPYLGGSSYNEQFF.

In its sample, this clonotype was seen many times. The chain links TRBV20-1 to TRBJ1-2; a possible D gene is TRBD1 (5 bases). Trimming shortened V by 2 bases and J by 6 bases, and 13 bases separated the two germline ends. CDR3 length: 13 amino acids. The germline V gene has CDR1 DFQATT and CDR2 SNEGSKA (reference sequence). This CDR3 is CSARWNSGDGYTF. The CDR3 region has the DNA TGCAGTGCTAGATGGAATTCGGGGGATGGCTACACCTTC.

The chain has TRBV5-1 and TRBJ2-1, with a weak D call TRBD1 (6 bases). There are 16 residues in the CDR3. Germline values: CDR1 SGHRS, CDR2 YFSETQ. Trimming removed 0 bases from V and 4 bases from J, with 14 bases in between. CDR3 DNA sequence: TGCGCCAGCAGCTTGGTACCAGGGGTGATTTACAATGAGCAGTTCTTC. This translates into CASSLVPGVIYNEQFF.

This chain uses TRBV2 with TRBJ1-6; D possibly corresponds to TRBD1 (6 bases). Looked up from germline, CDR1 is SNHLY and CDR2 is FYNNEI. The V and J ends lost 4 bases and 10 bases respectively, with 11 bases between them. The CDR3 is made up of 13 amino acids. The CDR3 DNA is TGTGCCAGCAGTGGTACAGGGAGCTCACCCCTCCACTTT. Translated, it gives CASSGTGSSPLHF.

The chain is built from TRBV11-3 and TRBJ2-5, with 7 bases aligning to TRBD1. Germline assignment: CDR1 SGHNT and CDR2 YENEEA. The CDR3 covers 14 residues. The V and J ends lost 5 bases and 5 bases, in that order; junction bases with no gene match: 8. This chain's CDR3 is CASSTHRGGETQYF. CDR3 nucleotide sequence: TGTGCCAGCAGCACCCACAGGGGCGGGGAGACCCAGTACTTC.

The chain carries TRBV6-6 and TRBJ2-1; 14 nucleotides match TRBD2. The V gene end was trimmed by 6 bases and the J gene end by 7 bases; junction bases not matched to a gene: 5. The CDR3 spans 15 residues. The V gene's germline CDR1 is MNHNY and CDR2 SVGAGI (reference sequence). The CDR3 loop reads CASRRLAGGVNEQFF. The CDR3 DNA is TGTGCCAGCAGGCGACTAGCGGGAGGGGTAAATGAGCAGTTCTTC.

J is TRBJ2-7 and V is TRBV10-2; no clear D gene. The germline V gene encodes CDR1 WSHSY and CDR2 SAAADI. Trimming took 2 bases from V and 7 from J, leaving 6 bases between them. The CDR3 extends over 11 amino acids. The CDR3 DNA reads as TGCGCCAGCAGTGAGAACGGAGAGCAGTACTTC. This translates into CASSENGEQYF.

This clonotype was counted between two and nine times. The chain recombines TRBV7-9 with TRBJ2-5; weak D call: TRBD1 (6 bases). V was shortened by 5 bases and J by 2 bases, with 15 bases between the two germline ends. From germline, CDR1 is SEHNR and CDR2 FQNEAQ (reference sequence). The CDR3 consists of 15 residues. The CDR3 coding sequence is TGTGCCAGCAGCCCCTGGACAGCCACGCAAGAGACCCAGTACTTC. Protein sequence: CASSPWTATQETQYF.

This clonotype was seen a handful of times. The chain joins TRBV12-3 or TRBV12-4 to TRBJ2-1; 10 bases fit TRBD1. The CDR3 extends over 15 amino acids. V was clipped by 7 bases and J by 7 bases; unmatched bases: 10. The CDR3 protein is CASTDRGRERNEQFF. The CDR3 region has the DNA TGTGCCAGCACCGACAGGGGGCGCGAGCGGAATGAGCAGTTCTTC.

The table lists this clonotype with a few counts. The rearrangement links TRBV12-3 or TRBV12-4 to TRBJ2-7; TRBD2 is a possible D gene (6 bases). V shed 5 bases and J shed 0 bases, with 14 bases lying between them. The CDR3 is 15 amino acids. The CDR3 protein is CASSIPRLGSYEQYF. CDR3 coding DNA: TGTGCCAGCAGTATCCCCAGACTAGGCTCCTACGAGCAGTACTTC.

The sample holds a few counts of this clonotype. The chain uses TRBV6-5 and TRBJ2-7, with 8 bases identical to TRBD1. The V gene's germline CDR1 is MNHEY and CDR2 SVGAGI. The CDR3 is 13 amino acids. V trimming: 8 bases; J trimming: 6 bases; junction bases outside the gene matches: 9. The CDR3 nucleotides are TGTGCCAGCCGATCGACAGGGGTTTCCGAGCAGTACTTC. Residues: CASRSTGVSEQYF.

The CDR3: CSARDITGGWGTEKLFF. As DNA, the CDR3 is TGCAGTGCTAGAGATATTACAGGGGGCTGGGGAACTGAAAAACTGTTTTTT. The V call is TRBV20-1, the J call TRBJ1-4; TRBD1 matches at 9 bases. V shed 0 bases, J shed 7 bases, and the junction held 12 bases outside the gene matches. Germline V gene lookup returns CDR1 DFQATT and CDR2 SNEGSKA (reference sequence). The CDR3 is 17 residues long.